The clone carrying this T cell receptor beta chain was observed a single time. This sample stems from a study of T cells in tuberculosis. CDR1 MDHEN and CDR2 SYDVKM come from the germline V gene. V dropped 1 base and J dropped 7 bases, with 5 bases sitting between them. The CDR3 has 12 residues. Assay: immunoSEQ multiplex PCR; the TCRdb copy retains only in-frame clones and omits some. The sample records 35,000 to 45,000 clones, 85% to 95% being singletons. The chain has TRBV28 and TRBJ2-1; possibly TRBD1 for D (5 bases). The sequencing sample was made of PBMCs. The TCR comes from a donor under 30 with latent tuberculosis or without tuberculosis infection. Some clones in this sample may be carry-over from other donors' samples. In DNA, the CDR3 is TGTGCCAGCAGTTTATCAGGGAATGAGCAGTTCTTC. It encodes CASSLSGNEQFF.